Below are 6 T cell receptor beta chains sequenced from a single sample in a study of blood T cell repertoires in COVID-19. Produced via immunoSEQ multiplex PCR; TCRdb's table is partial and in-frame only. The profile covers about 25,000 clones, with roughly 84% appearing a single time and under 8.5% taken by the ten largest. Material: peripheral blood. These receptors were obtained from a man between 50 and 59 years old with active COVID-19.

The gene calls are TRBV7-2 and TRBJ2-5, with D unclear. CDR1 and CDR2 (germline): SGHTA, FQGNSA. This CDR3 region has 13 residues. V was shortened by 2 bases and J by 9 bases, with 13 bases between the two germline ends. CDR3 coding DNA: TGTGCCAGCAGCTTATCACCCAAGAAGCCCCAGTACTTC. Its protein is CASSLSPKKPQYF. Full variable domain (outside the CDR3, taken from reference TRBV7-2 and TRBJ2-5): GAGVSQSPSNKVTEKGKDVELRCDPISGHTALYWYRQSLGQGLEFLIYFQGNSAPDKSGLPSDRFSAERTGGSVSTLTIQRTQQEDSAVYLCASSLSPKKPQYFGPGTRLLVL.

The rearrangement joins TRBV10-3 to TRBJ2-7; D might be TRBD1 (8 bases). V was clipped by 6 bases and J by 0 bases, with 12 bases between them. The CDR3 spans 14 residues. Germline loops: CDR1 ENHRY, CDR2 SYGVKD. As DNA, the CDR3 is TGTGCCATCAGACAGGGGGGGGGCTCCTACGAGCAGTACTTC. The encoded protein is CAIRQGGGSYEQYF.

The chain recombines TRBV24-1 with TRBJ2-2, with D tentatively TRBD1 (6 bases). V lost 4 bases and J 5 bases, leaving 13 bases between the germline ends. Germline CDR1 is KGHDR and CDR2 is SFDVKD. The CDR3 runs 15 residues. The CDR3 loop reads CATSESAQGTGELFF. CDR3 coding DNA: TGTGCCACCAGTGAATCGGCTCAGGGGACCGGGGAGCTGTTTTTT.

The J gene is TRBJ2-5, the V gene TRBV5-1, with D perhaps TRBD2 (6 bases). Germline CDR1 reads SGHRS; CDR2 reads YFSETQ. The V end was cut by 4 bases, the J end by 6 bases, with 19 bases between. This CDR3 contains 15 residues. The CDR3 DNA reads TGCGCCAGCAGCCGCACGGGGACTCTCGACAAGACCCAGTACTTC. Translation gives CASSRTGTLDKTQYF.

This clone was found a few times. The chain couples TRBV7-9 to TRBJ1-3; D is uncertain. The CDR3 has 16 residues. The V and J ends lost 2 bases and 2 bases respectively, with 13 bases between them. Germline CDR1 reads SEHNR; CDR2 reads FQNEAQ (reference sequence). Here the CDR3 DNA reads TGTGCCAGCAGCTTATTTTTCTGGGAGACTGGAAACACCATATATTTT. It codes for CASSLFFWETGNTIYF.

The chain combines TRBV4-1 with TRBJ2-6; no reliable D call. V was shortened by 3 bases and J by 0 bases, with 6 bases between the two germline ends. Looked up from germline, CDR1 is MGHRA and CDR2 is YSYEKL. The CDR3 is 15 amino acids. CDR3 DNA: TGCGCCAGCAGCCAGAGAAACTCTGGGGCCAACGTCCTGACTTTC. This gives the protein CASSQRNSGANVLTF.